Below, 20 T cell receptor beta chains from the same sample are listed, as sequenced in a study of T cells in Graves' hyperthyroidism and ophthalmopathy. From RNA transcripts, TCR beta CDR3 regions were amplified. The HTBI primer set served for first-round RT-PCR of the TCR CDR3. One entry per CDR3 protein, called by TCRdb with MiXCR from the multiplex PCR reads. In the table there are around 620,000 distinct CDR3 sequences, roughly 15% of which are singletons. The sequenced sample was blood. Receptors were obtained from a woman in her thirties with Graves' hyperthyroidism.

There are many counts of this clonotype. V usage is TRBV11-2 and J usage is TRBJ2-7; TRBD1 aligns across 11 bases. The CDR3 totals 14 residues. Germline CDR1 SGHAT, CDR2 FQNNGV. The V gene end was trimmed by 4 bases and the J gene end by 7 bases; junction bases not matched to a gene: 6. This chain's CDR3 is CASSSGQGVGEQYF. CDR3 DNA: TGTGCCAGCAGCTCGGGACAGGGGGTGGGTGAGCAGTACTTC.

This chain links TRBV7-3 with TRBJ2-2; 7 positions agree with TRBD2. V shed 0 bases and J 6 bases; nucleotides not matched to a gene: 16. The CDR3 loop spans 19 amino acids. Per germline, CDR1 SGHTA and CDR2 FQGTGA. CDR3 region: CASSLTPPGLGGDPGELFF. The CDR3 coding sequence is TGTGCCAGCAGCTTAACTCCCCCCGGACTAGGCGGGGACCCCGGGGAGCTGTTTTTT.

This clonotype showed up many times. The chain couples TRBV10-3 to TRBJ1-1; TRBD1 matches 7 bases. The germline gives CDR1 ENHRY, CDR2 SYGVKD. V trimming: 10 bases; J trimming: 4 bases; junction bases outside the gene matches: 9. The CDR3 totals 13 residues. CDR3 residues: CATWTGTSTEAFF. In DNA, the CDR3 is TGTGCCACCTGGACAGGAACAAGCACTGAAGCTTTCTTT.

This clonotype was counted many times. The chain carries TRBV28 and TRBJ1-5; D call uncertain. V lost 8 bases and J 2 bases, leaving 13 bases between the germline ends. The CDR3 is 14 amino acids. Germline V gives CDR1 MDHEN, CDR2 SYDVKM. For the CDR3, the DNA is TGTGCCAGCCGTAAAATTGGGGGCAATCAGCCCCAGCATTTT. The encoded protein is CASRKIGGNQPQHF.

This clonotype was observed at least ten times. V is TRBV7-2 and J is TRBJ2-5; 11 bases are shared with TRBD2. V gave up 6 bases and J gave up 7 bases; unmatched junction bases: 10. The CDR3 runs to 15 residues. Germline V gives CDR1 SGHTA, CDR2 FQGNSA. This CDR3 is CASRAGLAAVWTQYF. In DNA, the CDR3 is TGTGCCAGCAGGGCGGGACTAGCGGCGGTTTGGACCCAGTACTTC.

This clonotype was seen ten or more times. The genes are TRBV20-1 and TRBJ2-7; 15 positions agree with TRBD2. The trim removed 2 bases at V and 6 bases at J, leaving 8 bases unmatched. The CDR3 contains 16 residues. Germline CDR1 and CDR2: DFQATT and SNEGSKA (reference sequence). The CDR3 coding sequence is TGCAGTGCTAGAAGGGTCGGACTAGCGGGAGGGGGCGAGCAGTACTTC. It is translated as CSARRVGLAGGGEQYF.

This clonotype was counted at least ten times. The chain employs TRBV2 and TRBJ2-7, with 9 nucleotides matching TRBD2. Germline V lookup: CDR1 SNHLY, CDR2 FYNNEI. The junction had 9 bases not matched to a gene; V was cut back by 6 bases and J by 6 bases. There are 14 residues in the CDR3. CDR3 residues: CASRRTSDTFEQYF. The CDR3 DNA reads as TGTGCCAGCAGAAGGACTAGCGATACCTTCGAGCAGTACTTC. Looking up the rest from reference TRBV2 and TRBJ2-7 gives the full variable domain: EPEVTQTPSHQVTQMGQEVILRCVPISNHLYFYWYRQILGQKVEFLVSFYNNEISEKSEIFDDQFSVERPDGSNFTLKIRSTKLEDSAMYFCASRRTSDTFEQYFGPGTRLTVT.

CDR3 in DNA: TGTGCCAGCAGCTTTTCCCAGGACTCACCCCTCCACTTT. This sequence encodes CASSFSQDSPLHF. The rearrangement joins TRBV5-5 to TRBJ1-6, with D hard to call. Germline V lookup: CDR1 SGHKS, CDR2 YYEKEE (reference sequence). The CDR3 runs to 13 residues. V was pared by 2 bases and J by 10 bases, with 10 bases between.

Concerning this clonotype: The junction shows a germline mismatch at one end, possibly a read error. The chain links TRBV10-3 to TRBJ1-3; D remains unclear. Germline CDR1 ENHRY, CDR2 SYGVKD. This CDR3 is built from 13 residues. The CDR3 is CAISGSSGDTIYF. The CDR3 bases are TGTGCCATCAGCGGAAGCTCTGGAGACACCATATATTTT.

This clonotype was seen at least ten times. This sequence joins TRBV28 and TRBJ1-1; D not certain. The length of the CDR3 is 13 residues. Germline V CDR1 and CDR2: MDHEN, SYDVKM. V dropped 3 bases and J dropped 7 bases, with 12 bases sitting between them. The CDR3 DNA reads as TGTGCCAGCAGTTTGAGGATCCAGAGTGAAGCTTTCTTT. Its protein product is CASSLRIQSEAFF.

This chain connects TRBV4-1 to TRBJ2-3; no reliable D call. CDR3 length: 16 amino acids. Germline V gene lookup returns CDR1 MGHRA and CDR2 YSYEKL. The V end was cut by 1 base, the J end by 1 base, with 12 bases between. CDR3 residues: CASSQGPAAGTDTQYF. CDR3 sequence (DNA): TGCGCCAGCAGCCAAGGTCCCGCGGCCGGCACAGATACGCAGTATTTT.

This clonotype has only a few counts. This chain uses TRBV30 with TRBJ2-7; the match to TRBD2 covers 15 bases. Unmatched junction bases numbered 12, after V lost 3 bases and J lost 3 bases. The CDR3 is 18 residues long. Germline CDR1 is GTSNPN and CDR2 is SVGIG (reference sequence). The CDR3 DNA reads TGTGCCTGGAGCAAACGATCCGGGACTAGCGGGAGGTTCTACGAGCAGTACTTC. This encodes CAWSKRSGTSGRFYEQYF.

This clonotype was seen at least ten times. The V call is TRBV10-2, the J call TRBJ2-3; D is perhaps TRBD2 (6 bases). The V end was cut by 7 bases, the J end by 7 bases, with 18 bases between. The CDR3 loop spans 14 amino acids. Germline V gene data show CDR1 as WSHSY and CDR2 as SAAADI. The CDR3 here is CASTESLALYTQYF. Written as DNA, the CDR3 is TGCGCCAGCACCGAGTCCCTAGCGTTATATACGCAGTATTTT.

This clonotype was observed many times. The J gene is TRBJ1-1, the V gene TRBV6-1; 8 nucleotides align to TRBD1. V lost 5 bases and J lost 1; bases outside the gene matches: 3. The CDR3 runs to 14 residues. Germline V lookup: CDR1 MNHNS, CDR2 SASEGT. The CDR3 coding sequence is TGTGCCAGCAGTAAAGACAGGGGGAACACTGAAGCTTTCTTT. Its protein is CASSKDRGNTEAFF.

This clonotype was counted only a few times. The V call is TRBV20-1, the J call TRBJ1-2; D not resolved. V was pared by 8 bases and J by 6 bases, with 16 bases between. Germline CDR1 reads DFQATT; CDR2 reads SNEGSKA (reference sequence). The CDR3 contains 12 residues. This CDR3 is CSTTGVGDGYTF. The CDR3 nucleotides read TGCAGTACAACCGGGGTCGGGGATGGCTACACCTTC.

On this clonotype: This could be a read error, since a much larger clone is one nucleotide away. The chain links TRBV2 to TRBJ1-6; 8 bases are shared with TRBD1. The CDR3 has 15 amino acids. Germline V gives CDR1 SNHLY, CDR2 FYNNEI. The CDR3 DNA is TGTGCCAACAGTGAAGGCCAGGGGGCAAGGTCACCCCTCCACTTT. This translates into CANSEGQGARSPLHF.

The chain recombines TRBV12-3 or TRBV12-4 with TRBJ2-3, with D tentatively TRBD1 or TRBD2 (5 bases each). This CDR3 spans 17 amino acids. The V gene lost 2 bases and the J gene lost 6 bases, with 21 bases spanning the gap. The CDR3 is CASSLTLSGTLGDTQYF. CDR3 DNA sequence: TGTGCCAGCAGTTTAACGCTTTCCGGGACGCTCGGGGATACGCAGTATTTT.

This clonotype has a count of ten or more. The chain couples TRBV30 to TRBJ1-2, with TRBD1 as a possible D gene (5 bases). Germline V gives CDR1 GTSNPN, CDR2 SVGIG (reference sequence). V dropped 5 bases and J dropped 2 bases, with 12 bases sitting between them. The CDR3 runs 13 residues. CDR3 region: CAWGMTANYGYTF. CDR3 nucleotide sequence: TGTGCCTGGGGGATGACAGCAAACTATGGCTACACCTTC.

This clonotype was recorded at least ten times. The chain links TRBV28 to TRBJ2-7; TRBD2 is a possible D gene (6 bases). Deletions cut 6 bases from V and 3 bases from J, with 9 bases between. The CDR3 has 12 residues. Germline lookup yields CDR1 MDHEN and CDR2 SYDVKM. CDR3 protein: CASRGLLYEQYF. The CDR3 DNA reads TGTGCCAGCAGGGGACTTCTCTACGAGCAGTACTTC.

V is TRBV7-2 and J is TRBJ2-7, with 11 nucleotides matching TRBD2. The V gene's germline CDR1 is SGHTA and CDR2 FQGNSA. V shed 5 bases and J 0 bases; nucleotides not matched to a gene: 9. This CDR3 is 17 amino acids long. The CDR3: CASSKGLAGVNSYEQYF. Here the CDR3 DNA reads TGTGCCAGCAGCAAAGGACTAGCGGGCGTGAACTCCTACGAGCAGTACTTC.